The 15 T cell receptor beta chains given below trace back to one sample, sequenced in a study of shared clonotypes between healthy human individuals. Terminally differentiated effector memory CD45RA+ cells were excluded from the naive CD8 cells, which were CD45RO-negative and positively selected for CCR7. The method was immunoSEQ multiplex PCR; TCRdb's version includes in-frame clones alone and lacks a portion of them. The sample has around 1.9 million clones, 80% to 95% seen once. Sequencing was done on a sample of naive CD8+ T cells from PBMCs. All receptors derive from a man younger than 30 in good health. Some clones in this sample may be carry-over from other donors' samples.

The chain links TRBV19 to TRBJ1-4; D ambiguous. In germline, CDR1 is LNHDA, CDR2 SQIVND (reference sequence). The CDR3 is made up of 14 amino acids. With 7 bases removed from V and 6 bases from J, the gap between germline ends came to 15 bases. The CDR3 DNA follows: TGTGCCAGTATGAAAGCGGAGGAGGATGAAAAACTGTTTTTT. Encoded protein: CASMKAEEDEKLFF.

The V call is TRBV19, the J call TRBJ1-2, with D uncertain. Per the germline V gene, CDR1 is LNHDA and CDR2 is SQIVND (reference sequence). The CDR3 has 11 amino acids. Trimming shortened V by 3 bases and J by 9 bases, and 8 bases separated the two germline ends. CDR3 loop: CASSMGNSYTF. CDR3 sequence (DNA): TGTGCCAGTAGTATGGGGAACAGCTACACCTTC.

The CDR3 loop reads CASSDEGLGYEQYF. CDR3 bases: TGTGCCAGCAGCGACGAAGGATTGGGCTACGAGCAGTACTTC. The chain combines TRBV9 with TRBJ2-7; D is uncertain. The CDR3 covers 14 residues. Germline assignment: CDR1 SGDLS and CDR2 YYNGEE. Between the trimmed V and J ends, which lost 3 bases and 3 bases, there was a span of 13 bases.

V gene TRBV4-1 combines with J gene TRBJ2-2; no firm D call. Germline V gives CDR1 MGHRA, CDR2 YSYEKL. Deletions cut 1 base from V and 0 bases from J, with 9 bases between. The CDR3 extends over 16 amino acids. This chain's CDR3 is CASSQGPPSNTGELFF. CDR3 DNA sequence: TGCGCCAGCAGCCAAGGCCCCCCGTCGAACACCGGGGAGCTGTTTTTT.

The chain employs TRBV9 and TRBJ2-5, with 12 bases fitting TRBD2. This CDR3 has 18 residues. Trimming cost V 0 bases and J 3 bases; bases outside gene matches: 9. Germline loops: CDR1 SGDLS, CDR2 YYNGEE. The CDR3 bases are TGTGCCAGCAGCGTAGGACTAGCGGGAGCAACACCCAAAGAGACCCAGTACTTC. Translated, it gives CASSVGLAGATPKETQYF. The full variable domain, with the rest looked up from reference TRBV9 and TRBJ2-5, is DSGVTQTPKHLITATGQRVTLRCSPRSGDLSVYWYQQSLDQGLQFLIQYYNGEERAKGNILERFSAQQFPDLHSELNLSSLELGDSALYFCASSVGLAGATPKETQYFGPGTRLLVL.

The CDR3: CASSSSGGEQFF. CDR3 sequence (DNA): TGTGCCAGCAGTTCTTCCGGCGGTGAGCAGTTCTTC. The chain recombines TRBV27 with TRBJ2-1; D is ambiguous. The ends were cut back, 4 bases at V and 9 bases at J, with 10 bases in the middle. CDR1 and CDR2 (germline): MNHEY, SMNVEV (reference sequence). The CDR3 covers 12 residues.

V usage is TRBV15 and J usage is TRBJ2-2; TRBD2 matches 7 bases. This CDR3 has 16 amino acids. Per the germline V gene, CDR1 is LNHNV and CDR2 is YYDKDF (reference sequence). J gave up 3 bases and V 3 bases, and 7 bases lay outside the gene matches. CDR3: CATSSNWGRDTGELFF. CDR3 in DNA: TGTGCCACCAGCAGCAACTGGGGGAGGGACACCGGGGAGCTGTTTTTT.

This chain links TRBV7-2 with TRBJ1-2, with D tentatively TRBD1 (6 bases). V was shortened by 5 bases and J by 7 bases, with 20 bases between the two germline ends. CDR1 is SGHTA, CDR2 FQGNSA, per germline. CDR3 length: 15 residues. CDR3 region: CASSDRGDPWGGYTF. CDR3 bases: TGTGCCAGCAGCGATAGGGGGGACCCATGGGGTGGCTACACCTTC.

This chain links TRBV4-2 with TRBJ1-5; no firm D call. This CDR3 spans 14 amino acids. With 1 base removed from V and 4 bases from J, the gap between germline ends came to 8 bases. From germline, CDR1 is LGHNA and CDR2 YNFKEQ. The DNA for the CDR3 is TGTGCCAGCAGCCAAGGGGCGATAAATCAGCCCCAGCATTTT. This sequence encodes CASSQGAINQPQHF.

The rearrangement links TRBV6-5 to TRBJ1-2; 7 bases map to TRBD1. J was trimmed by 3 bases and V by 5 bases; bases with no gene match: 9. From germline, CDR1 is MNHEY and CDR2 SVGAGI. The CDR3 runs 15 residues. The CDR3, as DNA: TGTGCCAGCAGTCGTCTAAGGGGACAGTACTATGGCTACACCTTC. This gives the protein CASSRLRGQYYGYTF.

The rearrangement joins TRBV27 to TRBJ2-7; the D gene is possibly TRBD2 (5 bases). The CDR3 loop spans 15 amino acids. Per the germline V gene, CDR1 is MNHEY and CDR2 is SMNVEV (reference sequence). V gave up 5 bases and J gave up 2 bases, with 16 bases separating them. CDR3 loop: CASSPRVGAAYEQYF. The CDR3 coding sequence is TGTGCCAGCAGTCCAAGGGTCGGAGCGGCCTACGAGCAGTACTTC.

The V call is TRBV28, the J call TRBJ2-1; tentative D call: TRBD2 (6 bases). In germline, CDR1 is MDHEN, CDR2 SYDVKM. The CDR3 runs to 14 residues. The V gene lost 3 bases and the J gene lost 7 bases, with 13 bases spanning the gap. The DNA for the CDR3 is TGTGCCAGCAGTTTGCGGCGGGATCTAAATGAGCAGTTCTTC. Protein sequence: CASSLRRDLNEQFF.

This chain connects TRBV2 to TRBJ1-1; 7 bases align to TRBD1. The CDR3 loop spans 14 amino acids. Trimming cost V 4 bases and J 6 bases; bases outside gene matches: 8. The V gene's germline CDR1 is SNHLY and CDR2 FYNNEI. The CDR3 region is CASSGGGLGPEAFF. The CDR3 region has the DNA TGTGCCAGCAGTGGAGGGGGCCTCGGGCCTGAAGCTTTCTTT.

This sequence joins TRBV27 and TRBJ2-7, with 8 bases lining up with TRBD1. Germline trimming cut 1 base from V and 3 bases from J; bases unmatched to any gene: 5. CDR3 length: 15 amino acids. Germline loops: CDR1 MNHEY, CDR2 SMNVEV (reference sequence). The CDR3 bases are TGTGCCAGCAGTTTATTCCCAGGGGGCAACTACGAGCAGTACTTC. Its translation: CASSLFPGGNYEQYF.

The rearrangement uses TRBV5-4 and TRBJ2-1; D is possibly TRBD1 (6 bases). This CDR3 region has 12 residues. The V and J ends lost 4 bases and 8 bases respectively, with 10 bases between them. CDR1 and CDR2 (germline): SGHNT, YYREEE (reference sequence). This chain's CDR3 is CASSLQGYEQFF. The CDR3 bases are TGTGCCAGCAGCCTACAGGGCTATGAGCAGTTCTTC.